This TCR beta chain was retrieved from a study of human T cells and chemical hapten exposure. Time point meaning: patch test 1, 2 weeks after DPC sensitization. The treatment is: therapeutic diphenylcyclopropenone sensitization with weekly scalp DPC. The CDR3 runs 15 residues. The germline V gene has CDR1 LNHNV and CDR2 YYDKDF (reference sequence). V gave up 1 base and J gave up 2 bases, with 10 bases separating them. TCRdb recomputed calls from the RACE reads with MiXCR, one row per CDR3 protein. The repertoire has 350,000 or so distinct CDR3 sequences, approximately 6.3% of them found once; the top ten carry approximately 8.9%.

This sequence originates from a woman under 30 with alopecia areata. Some clones in this sample may be carry-over from other donors' samples. The specimen comprised whole blood, sampled in connection with sensitization to the hapten diphenylcyclopropenone (DPC). V usage is TRBV15 and J usage is TRBJ2-3; a weak D match, TRBD2 (6 bases). CDR3 sequence: CATSRGASVTDTQYF. CDR3 sequence (DNA): TGTGCCACCAGCAGAGGGGCTAGCGTCACAGATACGCAGTATTTT. The full variable domain, in which reference TRBV15 and TRBJ2-3 provide the parts outside the CDR3, is DAMVIQNPRYQVTQFGKPVTLSCSQTLNHNVMYWYQQKSSQAPKLLFHYYDKDFNNEADTPDNFQSRRPNTSFCFLDIRSPGLGDTAMYLCATSRGASVTDTQYFGPGTRLTVL.